This is a list of T cell receptor beta chains from one sample in a study of OX40 agonist ivuxolimab in advanced cancers. Clones were sequenced by immunoSEQ multiplex PCR, and TCRdb holds only the in-frame ones, with some missing. Of some 100,000 clones in the sample, around 89% were seen once. The sequences come from CD4+ or CD8+ T cells sorted from blood, collected in a trial of the OX40 agonist ivuxolimab. All receptors come from an adult with an advanced solid tumor such as melanoma, head and neck, liver or kidney cancer. Each CDR3 is given with its conserved first and last residue. Fields, in order: V gene, clone size, J gene, D gene, CDR3 protein, CDR3 DNA. A D gene is named only where the DNA matches it firmly. The listing skips clone size in some rows; elsewhere it reads once, few, many or a size class.

>TRBV6-1|NA|TRBJ1-4|NA
CASSEWQGIGKLFF
TGTGCCAGCAGTGAATGGCAGGGCATTGGAAAACTGTTTTTT
>TRBV30|NA|TRBJ1-5|NA
CAWSTRAGQPQHF
TGTGCCTGGAGTACCCGGGCGGGCCAGCCCCAGCATTTT
>TRBV19|NA|TRBJ2-1|TRBD2
CASSITLAGAYNEQFF
TGTGCCAGTAGTATTACCCTAGCGGGCGCCTACAATGAGCAGTTCTTC
>TRBV7-3|NA|TRBJ2-3|NA
CASSLEVTDTQYF
TGTGCCAGCAGCTTAGAGGTCACAGATACGCAGTATTTT
>TRBV18|once|TRBJ2-5|NA
CASSPGETQYF
TGTGCCAGCTCACCAGGGGAGACCCAGTACTTC
>TRBV5-4|NA|TRBJ1-4|TRBD1
CASSVRDREDEKLFF
TGTGCCAGCAGCGTACGGGACAGGGAGGATGAAAAACTGTTTTTT
>TRBV9|NA|TRBJ2-6|NA
CASSARGANVLTF
TGTGCCAGCAGCGCGCGTGGGGCCAACGTCCTGACTTTC
>TRBV5-1|NA|TRBJ2-2|NA
CASSALAGAGELFF
TGCGCCAGCAGCGCCTTGGCAGGTGCCGGGGAGCTGTTTTTT
>TRBV2|NA|TRBJ1-3|NA
CASSGPGDRSRNTIYF
TGTGCCAGCAGTGGCCCGGGGGATCGATCTCGAAACACCATATATTTT
>TRBV6-5|NA|TRBJ2-7|TRBD2
CASSPSGRLYEQYF
TGTGCCAGCAGCCCGAGCGGGAGACTTTACGAGCAGTACTTC
>TRBV5-6|NA|TRBJ2-1|NA
CASSSRDNEQFF
TGTGCCAGCAGCTCCCGCGATAATGAGCAGTTCTTC
>TRBV5-1|NA|TRBJ2-2|NA
CASSSISSYDTGELFF
TGCGCCAGCTCCTCCATATCCTCATATGACACCGGGGAGCTGTTTTTT
>TRBV2|few|TRBJ1-1|TRBD1
CASGQGATNTEAFF
TGTGCCAGCGGTCAGGGGGCCACGAACACTGAAGCTTTCTTT
>TRBV16|NA|TRBJ2-5|TRBD1
CASSHGQGKETQYF
TGTGCCAGCAGCCATGGACAGGGGAAAGAGACCCAGTACTTC
>TRBV9|NA|TRBJ1-2|NA
CASSVGDYGYTF
TGTGCCAGCAGCGTAGGGGACTATGGCTACACCTTC
>TRBV5-1|NA|TRBJ2-7|TRBD2
CASSDGVRTSGYEQYF
TGCGCCAGCAGCGATGGTGTCCGGACTAGCGGTTACGAGCAGTACTTC
>TRBV18|NA|TRBJ2-1|TRBD1
CASSPRDRGAYNEQFF
TGTGCCAGCTCACCACGCGACAGGGGGGCCTACAATGAGCAGTTCTTC